This entry concerns a single T cell receptor beta chain. Its specific antigen is unknown. It has no much larger one-base neighbor in the sample; base qualities were not kept. Between the V and J ends, shortened by 4 bases and 7 bases respectively, the junction contains 18 bases. Sequences SGHNT (CDR1) and YYREEE (CDR2) are obtained from the germline V gene (reference sequence). Counted from cysteine to phenylalanine, this CDR3 has 16 amino acids. Of the read, only the CDR3 DNA is kept; its 48 bases are in frame from base 1. Thawed unstimulated PBMCs were stained for CD3, CD4 and CD8 and FACS-sorted into CD3+CD4+ and CD3+CD8+ populations. Each of the 8 studied subjects was randomized to immunosuppression withdrawal. The Qiagen DNeasy Blood and Tissue Kit was used to isolate genomic DNA. Frozen genomic DNA underwent high-throughput TCRbeta CDR3 sequencing by immunoSEQ, including PCR amplification, mapping, bias correction and internal controls. In the paper's pipeline: Only productive rearrangements were retained, and each unique TCRbeta sequence was defined by its CDR3 nucleotide sequence together with its V and J gene. A sequence counted as donor-reactive only if the sequence showed at least 5-fold expansion in CFSE-low cells compared with unstimulated pre-transplant cells and had a frequency of at least 0.01%. Minimum frequency thresholds were set for each subject on the basis of the unstimulated sample with the lowest template count, so that a detection power of at least 90% was ensured. Jensen-Shannon divergence between the top 1000 TCRbeta sequences post- versus pre-transplant served as the measure of repertoire turnover. Two-sided Fisher's exact tests were used to test for changes in how often donor-reactive sequences were detected. As stored in TCRdb, this immuneACCESS dataset retains in-frame rearrangements with V and J assigned. A fraction of the clones does not appear; measured against another copy, unresolved V genes explain less than half of the discrepancy, and the remainder lacks a known reason. V and J calls plus clone size are reproduced from that table; the DNA served to infer D and trimming. The table for this sample lists roughly 53,000 clones; roughly three quarters of them were counted only once. Around 9.1% of the sample comes from the top ten.

The data stem from a study of T cell clones after liver transplantation (dated by TCRdb to about 2019). About the study as a whole: The samples were obtained from ITN030ST, a randomized trial that attempted immunosuppression withdrawal within 2 years after liver transplantation. The subjects received no induction therapy and were kept on standard immunosuppression until randomization at 12-24 months post-transplant. Blood samples were collected pre-transplant, then pre-randomization ahead of withdrawal, and finally post-randomization once withdrawal had either been completed or failed. Donor-reactive T cell clones were identified by TCRbeta sequencing after a pre-transplant mixed lymphocyte reaction and then tracked in post-transplant blood. Third party-reactive TCRbeta sequences from pre-transplant MLRs were also identified as an antigen-independent comparator for donor-reactive sequences. Of the eight recipients, a few were HCV-positive, while the remaining recipients had been transplanted for non-autoimmune, non-viral indications. Tolerance was defined as complete withdrawal of immunosuppression for at least one year without a rise in liver enzymes beyond twice the upper limit of normal. A cohort of 8 liver transplant recipients was studied, of whom 3 were classified as tolerant and 5 as non-tolerant. What the study reported, not specific to this receptor: Because of small, heterogeneous patient numbers and non-standardized post-transplant time points, the conclusions were only preliminary. After accounting for repertoire turnover, donor-reactive detection was significantly reduced in 7 of 8 subjects for CD4 and 8 of 8 for CD8. Since no allograft tissue specimens were available, donor-reactive T cells may have migrated into the graft instead of being deleted. Low numbers of available donor cells limited the measurable donor-reactive repertoire in two subjects. In 5 of 8 subjects, regardless of tolerance or HCV status, circulating donor-reactive CD4 TCRbeta sequences dropped significantly post-transplant. The decline in donor-reactive sequences exceeded the decline in third party-reactive sequences, suggesting partial antigen-specific deletion that was unrelated to withdrawal success.

The sequence was obtained from a human patient who received a liver transplant. Some T cells seen after a transplant may have their origin in the graft donor. This specimen was CD4+ T cells from blood, taken at the 22-month timepoint. Recombination linked TRBV5-4 to TRBJ1-6; there is no confident call for the D gene. CDR3 reads: CASSPSGPGRNSPLHF. The DNA reads as follows: TGTGCCAGCAGCCCGAGCGGCCCGGGAAGAAATTCACCCCTCCACTTT.